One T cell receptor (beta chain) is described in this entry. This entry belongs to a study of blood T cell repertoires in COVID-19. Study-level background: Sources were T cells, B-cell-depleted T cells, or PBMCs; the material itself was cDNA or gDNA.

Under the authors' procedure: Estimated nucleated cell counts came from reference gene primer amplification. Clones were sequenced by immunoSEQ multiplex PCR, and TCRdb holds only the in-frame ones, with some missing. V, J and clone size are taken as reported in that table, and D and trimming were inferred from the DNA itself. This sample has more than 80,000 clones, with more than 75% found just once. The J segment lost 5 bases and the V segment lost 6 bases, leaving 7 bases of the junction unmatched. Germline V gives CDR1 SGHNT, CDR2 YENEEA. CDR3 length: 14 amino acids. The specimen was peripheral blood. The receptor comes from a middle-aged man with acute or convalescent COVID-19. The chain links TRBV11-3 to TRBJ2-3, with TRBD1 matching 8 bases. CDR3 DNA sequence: TGTGCCAGCAGTCCAGGGGGCTTAGAAGATACGCAGTATTTT. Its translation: CASSPGGLEDTQYF.